The 18 T cell receptor beta chains below come from one sample, sequenced in a study of blood T cell repertoires in COVID-19. This table comes from immunoSEQ multiplex PCR, and its TCRdb copy is limited to in-frame clones, with some not included. The sample consists of roughly 35,000 clones, nearly 95% of them appearing once. Sequenced sample: peripheral blood. Receptors originate from a human donor in a cohort sampled during active COVID-19.

The V call is TRBV9, the J call TRBJ2-7, with a tentative D call TRBD1 (6 bases). The germline V and J ends were trimmed by 4 bases and 1 base, with 9 bases remaining between them. The CDR3 is 13 residues long. CDR1 and CDR2 from the germline V gene are SGDLS and YYNGEE. The CDR3, as DNA: TGTGCCAGCAGCCAGGACAGTTCCTACGAGCAGTACTTC. Its translation: CASSQDSSYEQYF.

This sequence joins TRBV5-4 and TRBJ2-5; D gene ambiguous. From germline, CDR1 is SGHNT and CDR2 YYREEE (reference sequence). This CDR3 spans 14 amino acids. Deletions cut 3 bases from V and 3 bases from J, with 12 bases between. The CDR3 is CASSSMAVKETQYF. The DNA for the CDR3 is TGTGCCAGCAGCTCCATGGCAGTTAAAGAGACCCAGTACTTC.

The rearrangement uses TRBV5-4 and TRBJ2-1; TRBD2 matches 7 bases. Germline trimming cut 0 bases from V and 3 bases from J; bases unmatched to any gene: 9. The CDR3 runs to 17 residues. In germline, CDR1 is SGHNT, CDR2 YYREEE (reference sequence). The CDR3 sequence: CASSLGHSSGNYNEQFF. CDR3 coding DNA: TGTGCCAGCAGCTTGGGGCATTCTAGCGGAAACTACAATGAGCAGTTCTTC. Using reference TRBV5-4 and TRBJ2-1 for the parts outside the CDR3, the full variable domain is ETGVTQSPTHLIKTRGQQVTLRCSSQSGHNTVSWYQQALGQGPQFIFQYYREEENGRGNFPPRFSGLQFPNYSSELNVNALELDDSALYLCASSLGHSSGNYNEQFFGPGTRLTVL.

The rearrangement joins TRBV12-3 or TRBV12-4 to TRBJ2-7; the match to TRBD1 covers 10 bases. CDR3 length: 13 residues. V lost 3 bases to trimming and J lost 7 bases; unmatched junction nucleotides: 3. This CDR3 is CASSFGQGVEQYF. The CDR3 bases are TGTGCCAGCAGTTTTGGACAGGGGGTTGAGCAGTACTTC.

Only a few counts were recorded for this clone. The V and J genes are TRBV4-1 and TRBJ2-1, with TRBD2 matching over 9 bases. CDR1 is MGHRA and CDR2 is YSYEKL in the germline V gene. The CDR3 contains 17 residues. With V trimmed by 2 bases and J by 7 bases, 12 bases remained unmatched. CDR3 protein: CASSQPLLAGRENEQFF. The CDR3 nucleotides are TGCGCCAGCAGCCAACCGCTTCTAGCGGGGAGGGAAAATGAGCAGTTCTTC.

The chain combines TRBV7-9 with TRBJ1-2; 8 bases line up with TRBD1. The V segment lost 1 base and the J segment 3 bases; nucleotides outside the gene matches: 1. In germline, CDR1 is SEHNR, CDR2 FQNEAQ (reference sequence). This CDR3 contains 14 residues. In DNA form, the CDR3 reads TGTGCCAGCAGCTTAGAGACAGGGGACTATGGCTACACCTTC. Its protein product is CASSLETGDYGYTF.

The rearrangement links TRBV7-9 to TRBJ2-7; no firm D call. The germline CDR1 and CDR2 sequences are SEHNR and FQNEAQ (reference sequence). The CDR3 runs 12 residues. Trimming cost V 4 bases and J 0 bases, with 4 bases left between them. This chain's CDR3 is CASSSYSYEQYF. For the CDR3, the DNA is TGTGCCAGCAGCTCTTACTCCTACGAGCAGTACTTC.

The chain carries TRBV7-9 and TRBJ1-2; TRBD1 agrees at 8 bases. The germline V gene has CDR1 SEHNR and CDR2 FQNEAQ (reference sequence). This CDR3 contains 14 residues. After removal of 5 bases from V and 8 bases from J, the junction contained 10 bases not matched to a gene. The CDR3 DNA is TGTGCCAGCAGCGAAGGCGACAGGGGTTTGGGCTACACCTTC. This translates into CASSEGDRGLGYTF.

This rearrangement joins TRBV6-5 to TRBJ2-7, with TRBD2 matching 9 bases. The CDR3 totals 15 residues. Trimming removed 6 bases from V and 1 base from J; junction bases left unmatched: 7. CDR1 and CDR2 from the germline V gene are MNHEY and SVGAGI. The CDR3 DNA reads as TGTGCCAGCAGATACGGGACTAGCCGATCCTACGAGCAGTACTTC. This codes for CASRYGTSRSYEQYF.

The chain combines TRBV7-9 with TRBJ2-1; D is unclear. Germline V lookup: CDR1 SEHNR, CDR2 FQNEAQ (reference sequence). The V end was cut by 0 bases, the J end by 4 bases, with 10 bases between. The CDR3 spans 15 residues. The CDR3, as DNA: TGTGCCAGCAGCTTAGCTAGCCGCCCATACAATGAGCAGTTCTTC. It translates to CASSLASRPYNEQFF.

The chain combines TRBV3-1 (or the pseudogene TRBV3-2) with TRBJ2-1; TRBD1 matches at 8 bases. This CDR3 has 14 amino acids. V lost 4 bases, J lost 9 bases, and 8 bases stayed unmatched. Looked up from germline, CDR1 is LGHDT and CDR2 is YNNKEL (reference sequence). As DNA, the CDR3 is TGTGCCAGCAGCCCAGGGGGCCTGGGGGGTGAGCAGTTCTTC. Its translation: CASSPGGLGGEQFF.

V gene TRBV5-1 combines with J gene TRBJ2-2, with 7 bases lining up with TRBD2. The V gene end was trimmed by 0 bases and the J gene end by 5 bases; junction bases not matched to a gene: 10. The CDR3 sequence is 17 residues long. Germline V gene data show CDR1 as SGHRS and CDR2 as YFSETQ. CDR3 DNA sequence: TGCGCCAGCAGCTTGGCCGGGGGGACCGCAGGGACCGGGGAGCTGTTTTTT. Residues: CASSLAGGTAGTGELFF.

The chain recombines TRBV28 with TRBJ1-5; 7 bases match TRBD1. The CDR3 is made up of 16 amino acids. Germline V gives CDR1 MDHEN, CDR2 SYDVKM. Trimming cost V 5 bases and J 3 bases; bases outside gene matches: 10. As DNA, the CDR3 is TGTGCCAGCAGTCTTCACAGGGGACGGGCCAATCAGCCCCAGCATTTT. Its translation: CASSLHRGRANQPQHF.

The chain couples TRBV5-1 to TRBJ1-2, with 7 bases matching TRBD1. Trimming at V came to 4 bases and at J to 4 bases, leaving 10 bases not matched to a gene. This CDR3 region has 15 residues. Germline V gene sequence: CDR1 SGHRS, CDR2 YFSETQ. Here the CDR3 reads CASSPAATGAYGYTF. In DNA, the CDR3 is TGCGCCAGCAGCCCGGCGGCAACAGGGGCCTATGGCTACACCTTC.

The gene calls are TRBV6-6 and TRBJ1-2; tentatively, D is TRBD1 (5 bases). The CDR3 spans 15 residues. Between the trimmed V and J ends, which lost 0 bases and 4 bases, there was a span of 12 bases. Per germline, CDR1 MNHNY and CDR2 SVGAGI (reference sequence). The CDR3 region is CASSYSLDRSYGYTF. CDR3 DNA: TGTGCCAGCAGTTACTCCCTCGACAGATCCTATGGCTACACCTTC.

The gene calls are TRBV6-6 and TRBJ2-5; 15 bases align to TRBD2. Per germline, CDR1 MNHNY and CDR2 SVGAGI (reference sequence). This CDR3 comprises 16 residues. Losses at the gene ends were 5 bases for V and 5 bases for J; bases not matched to a gene: 6. The CDR3 loop is CASSGLAGGPGETQYF. The DNA of the CDR3 is TGTGCCAGCAGTGGACTAGCGGGGGGGCCGGGGGAGACCCAGTACTTC.

The chain employs TRBV3-1 (or the pseudogene TRBV3-2) and TRBJ2-1; 9 bases align to TRBD2. Trimming removed 0 bases from V and 4 bases from J; junction bases left unmatched: 4. The germline gives CDR1 LGHDT, CDR2 YNNKEL (reference sequence). The CDR3 sequence is 16 residues long. DNA of the CDR3: TGTGCCAGCAGCCAAGATCGCACTAGCGGGTACAATGAGCAGTTCTTC. Its protein is CASSQDRTSGYNEQFF.

This clone has just a few counts. V is TRBV7-6 and J is TRBJ2-7, with D possibly matching TRBD2 (6 bases). Trimming removed 5 bases at V and 6 bases at J, with 14 bases between. The germline gives CDR1 SGHVS, CDR2 FNYEAQ. CDR3 length: 13 residues. In nucleotides, the CDR3 is TGTGCCAGCAGCCAAGGGCGGGGTAGCGAGCAGTACTTC. Its protein product is CASSQGRGSEQYF.